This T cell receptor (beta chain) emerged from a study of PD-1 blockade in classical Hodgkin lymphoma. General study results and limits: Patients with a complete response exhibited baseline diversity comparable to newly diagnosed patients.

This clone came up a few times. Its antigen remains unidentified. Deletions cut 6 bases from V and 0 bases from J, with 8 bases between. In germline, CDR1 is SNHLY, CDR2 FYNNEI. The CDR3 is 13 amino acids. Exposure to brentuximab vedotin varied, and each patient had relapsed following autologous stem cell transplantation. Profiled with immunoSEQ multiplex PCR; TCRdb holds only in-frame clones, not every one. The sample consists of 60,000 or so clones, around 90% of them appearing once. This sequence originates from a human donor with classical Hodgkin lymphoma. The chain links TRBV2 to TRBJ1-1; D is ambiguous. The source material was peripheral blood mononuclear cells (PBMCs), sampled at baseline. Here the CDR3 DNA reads TGTGCCAGCAGACTCAAGGTGAACACTGAAGCTTTCTTT. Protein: CASRLKVNTEAFF.